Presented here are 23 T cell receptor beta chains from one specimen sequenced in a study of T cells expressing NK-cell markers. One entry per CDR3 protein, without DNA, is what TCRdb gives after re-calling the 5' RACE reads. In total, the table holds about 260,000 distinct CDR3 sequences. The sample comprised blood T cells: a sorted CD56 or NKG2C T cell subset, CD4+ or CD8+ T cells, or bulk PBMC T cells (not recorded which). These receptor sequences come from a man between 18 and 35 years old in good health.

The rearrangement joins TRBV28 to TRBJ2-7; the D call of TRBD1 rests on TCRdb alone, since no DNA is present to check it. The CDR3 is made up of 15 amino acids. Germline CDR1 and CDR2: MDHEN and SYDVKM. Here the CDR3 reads CASTSSGISHYEQYF.

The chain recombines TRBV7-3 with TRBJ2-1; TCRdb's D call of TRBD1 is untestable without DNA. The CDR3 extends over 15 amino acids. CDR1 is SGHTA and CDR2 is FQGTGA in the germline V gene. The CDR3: CASSLTGGTAGEQFF.

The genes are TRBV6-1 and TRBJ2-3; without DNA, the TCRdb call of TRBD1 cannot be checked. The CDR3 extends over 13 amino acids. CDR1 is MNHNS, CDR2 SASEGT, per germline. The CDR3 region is CASWSGAEDTQYF.

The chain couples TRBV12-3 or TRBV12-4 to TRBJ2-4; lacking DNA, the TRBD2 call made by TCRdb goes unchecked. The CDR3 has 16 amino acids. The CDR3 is CASSRTRTSGRDIQYF.

CDR3 sequence: CASSPGSGSQLNTEAFF. The rearrangement uses TRBV18 and TRBJ1-1; without DNA, the TCRdb call of TRBD1 cannot be checked. The CDR3 contains 17 residues. Germline V gene data show CDR1 as KGHSH and CDR2 as LQKENI.

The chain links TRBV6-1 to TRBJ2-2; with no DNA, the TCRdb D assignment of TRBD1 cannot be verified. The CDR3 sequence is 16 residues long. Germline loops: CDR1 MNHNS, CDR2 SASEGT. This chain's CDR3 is CASKDQRQGNTGELFF.

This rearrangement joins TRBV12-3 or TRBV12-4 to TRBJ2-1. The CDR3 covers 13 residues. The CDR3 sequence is CASSFVLDNEQFF.

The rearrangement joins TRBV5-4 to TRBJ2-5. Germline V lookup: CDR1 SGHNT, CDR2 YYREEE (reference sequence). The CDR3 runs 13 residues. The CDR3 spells CASSFQPRETQYF.

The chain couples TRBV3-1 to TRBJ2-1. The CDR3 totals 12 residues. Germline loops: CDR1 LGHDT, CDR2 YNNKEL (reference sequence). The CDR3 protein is CASSQGMGEQFF.

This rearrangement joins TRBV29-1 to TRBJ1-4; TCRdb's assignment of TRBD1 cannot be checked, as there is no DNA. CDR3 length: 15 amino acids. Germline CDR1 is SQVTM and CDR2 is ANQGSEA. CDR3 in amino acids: CSVSVSGQGREKLFF.

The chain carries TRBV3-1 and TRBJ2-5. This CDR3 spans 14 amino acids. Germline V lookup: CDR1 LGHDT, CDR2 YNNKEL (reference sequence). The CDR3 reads CASSKDWSIKTQYF.

This chain's CDR3 is CASSHAGTGGGETQYF. The V call is TRBV4-2, the J call TRBJ2-5; TCRdb designates TRBD1, a call that cannot be tested without DNA. Germline V gene sequence: CDR1 LGHNA, CDR2 YNFKEQ. The CDR3 runs 16 residues.

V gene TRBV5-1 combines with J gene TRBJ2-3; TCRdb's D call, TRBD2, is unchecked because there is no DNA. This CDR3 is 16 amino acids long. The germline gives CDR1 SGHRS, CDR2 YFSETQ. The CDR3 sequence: CASSFRTGGFGDTQYF.

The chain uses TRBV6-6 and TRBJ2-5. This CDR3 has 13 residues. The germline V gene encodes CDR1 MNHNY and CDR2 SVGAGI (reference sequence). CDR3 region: CASSYGQKETQYF.

The CDR3 spells CASRWGPNTEAFF. The chain combines TRBV6-1 with TRBJ1-1; TCRdb names TRBD1, which stays unverified in the absence of DNA. The CDR3 has 13 amino acids. Germline CDR1 MNHNS, CDR2 SASEGT.

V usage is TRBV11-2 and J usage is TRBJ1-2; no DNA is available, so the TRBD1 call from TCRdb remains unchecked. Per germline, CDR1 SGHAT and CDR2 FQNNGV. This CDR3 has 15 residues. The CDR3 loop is CASSHRAGTDYGYTF.

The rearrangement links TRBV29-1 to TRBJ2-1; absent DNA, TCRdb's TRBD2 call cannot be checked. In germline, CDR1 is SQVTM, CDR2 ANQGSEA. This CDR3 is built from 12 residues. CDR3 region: CSVGLDSNEQFF.

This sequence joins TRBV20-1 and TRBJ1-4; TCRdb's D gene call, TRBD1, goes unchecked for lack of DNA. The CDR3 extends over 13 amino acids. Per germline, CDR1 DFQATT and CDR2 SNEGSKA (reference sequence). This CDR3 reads CSARVGGSEKLFF.

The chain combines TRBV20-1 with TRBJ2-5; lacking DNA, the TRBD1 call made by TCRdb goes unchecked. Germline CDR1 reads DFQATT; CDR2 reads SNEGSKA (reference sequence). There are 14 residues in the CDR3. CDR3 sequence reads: CSVPRTGGLETQYF.

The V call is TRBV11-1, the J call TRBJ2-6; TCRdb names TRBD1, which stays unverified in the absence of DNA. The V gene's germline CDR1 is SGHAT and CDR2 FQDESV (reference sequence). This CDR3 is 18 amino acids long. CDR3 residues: CASSQRGAVLSGANVLTF.

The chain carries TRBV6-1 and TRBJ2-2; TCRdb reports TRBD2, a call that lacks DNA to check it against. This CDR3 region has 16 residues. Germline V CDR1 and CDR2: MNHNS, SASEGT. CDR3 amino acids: CASSHRLAGDTGELFF.

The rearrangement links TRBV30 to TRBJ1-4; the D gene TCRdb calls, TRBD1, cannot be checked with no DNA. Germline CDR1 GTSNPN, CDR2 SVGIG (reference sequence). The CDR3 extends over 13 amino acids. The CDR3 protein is CAWSWGGGEKLFF.

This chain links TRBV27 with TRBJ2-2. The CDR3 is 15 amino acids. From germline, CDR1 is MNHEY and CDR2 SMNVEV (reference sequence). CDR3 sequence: CASSLKQTYTGELFF.